The 13 T cell receptor beta chains in this list originate from one sample, sequenced in a study of blood T cell repertoires in COVID-19. Generated by immunoSEQ multiplex PCR, the TCRdb table keeps only in-frame clones and is missing some. The sample has about 190,000 clones; 84% are singletons. Sequencing used PBMCs or T cells enriched from blood (not recorded which). All receptors derive from a young woman who had been exposed to COVID-19.

The table lists this clone with a count of one. This chain connects TRBV5-1 to TRBJ2-5, with 8 bases identical to TRBD2. CDR3 length: 15 amino acids. V shed 3 bases and J 3 bases; nucleotides not matched to a gene: 7. Germline lookup yields CDR1 SGHRS and CDR2 YFSETQ. DNA for the CDR3: TGCGCCAGCAGCTGGGGCGGGGGGACGGAAGAGACCCAGTACTTC. Its protein product is CASSWGGGTEETQYF.

The CDR3 nucleotides are TGTGCCAGCCGAGGACAGGGGGTCTACGAGCAGTACTTC. Translating gives CASRGQGVYEQYF. The chain links TRBV6-5 to TRBJ2-7; the match to TRBD1 covers 10 bases. Germline CDR1 is MNHEY and CDR2 is SVGAGI. J was trimmed by 3 bases and V by 8 bases; bases with no gene match: 4. CDR3 size: 13 residues.

This clone came up once. The rearrangement uses TRBV18 and TRBJ1-3; the D gene is possibly TRBD1 (5 bases). Between the trimmed V and J ends, which lost 2 bases and 2 bases, there was a span of 13 bases. Germline lookup yields CDR1 KGHSH and CDR2 LQKENI. The CDR3 runs 16 residues. The DNA for the CDR3 is TGTGCCAGCTCACCAGTTCGGGGGGATACTGGAAACACCATATATTTT. Its translation: CASSPVRGDTGNTIYF. The whole variable domain, filled in from reference TRBV18 and TRBJ1-3, reads NAGVMQNPRHLVRRRGQEARLRCSPMKGHSHVYWYRQLPEEGLKFMVYLQKENIIDESGMPKERFSAEFPKEGPSILRIQQVVRGDSAAYFCASSPVRGDTGNTIYFGEGSWLTVV.

The chain recombines TRBV9 with TRBJ2-2; D remains unclear. The CDR3 has 14 residues. Between the trimmed V and J ends, which lost 3 bases and 6 bases, there was a span of 12 bases. CDR1 is SGDLS, CDR2 YYNGEE, per germline. Here the CDR3 reads CASSGAEAAGELFF. The CDR3 nucleotides are TGTGCCAGCAGCGGGGCCGAAGCCGCCGGGGAGCTGTTTTTT.

In DNA form, the CDR3 reads TGTGCCAGCAGTGAAGGTGACGGGGGGTTGTTGAATTCACCCCTCCACTTT. The encoded protein is CASSEGDGGLLNSPLHF. The V call is TRBV6-1, the J call TRBJ1-6; D perhaps matches TRBD1 (5 bases). The ends were cut back, 1 base at V and 7 bases at J, with 17 bases in the middle. Germline-derived CDR1 and CDR2 are MNHNS and SASEGT. The CDR3 totals 17 residues.

V usage is TRBV6-5 and J usage is TRBJ1-2; 8 nucleotides line up with TRBD1. The germline V gene has CDR1 MNHEY and CDR2 SVGAGI. V was pared by 2 bases and J by 2 bases, with 7 bases of the junction left unmatched. The CDR3 extends over 16 amino acids. The CDR3 protein is CASSYQRRQGNYGYTF. Written as DNA, the CDR3 is TGTGCCAGCAGTTACCAACGCCGACAGGGGAACTATGGCTACACCTTC.

The genes are TRBV6-5 and TRBJ1-6, with 7 bases fitting TRBD1. Germline CDR1 MNHEY, CDR2 SVGAGI. This CDR3 is 15 amino acids long. V shed 7 bases and J 5 bases; nucleotides not matched to a gene: 8. The CDR3 nucleotides are TGTGCCAGCAACCCTACAGGGGAACATAATTCACCCCTCCACTTT. Its protein product is CASNPTGEHNSPLHF.

This clone was picked up a small number of times. The chain joins TRBV5-6 to TRBJ2-1, with 8 bases fitting TRBD1. The germline V gene encodes CDR1 SGHDT and CDR2 YYEEEE. Trimming removed 5 bases from V and 2 bases from J; junction bases left unmatched: 3. The CDR3 runs 14 residues. This CDR3 is CASSEQGAYNEQFF. The CDR3 DNA reads as TGTGCCAGCAGTGAACAGGGGGCCTACAATGAGCAGTTCTTC.

The chain joins TRBV4-2 to TRBJ2-5, with D possibly matching TRBD2 (5 bases). Germline V gene data show CDR1 as LGHNA and CDR2 as YNFKEQ. The CDR3 consists of 14 residues. The ends were cut back, 6 bases at V and 0 bases at J, with 11 bases in the middle. The chain's CDR3 is CASRKRGYQETQYF. CDR3 DNA: TGTGCCAGCAGAAAGAGAGGGTACCAAGAGACCCAGTACTTC.

The chain has TRBV3-1 (or the pseudogene TRBV3-2) and TRBJ2-7, with D unresolved. The germline V gene has CDR1 LGHDT and CDR2 YNNKEL (reference sequence). This CDR3 has 13 amino acids. V lost 0 bases and J lost 2, with 5 bases in between. CDR3: CASSQDSAYEQYF. The DNA of the CDR3 is TGTGCCAGCAGCCAAGACAGCGCCTACGAGCAGTACTTC.

The rearrangement links TRBV18 to TRBJ1-4, with a weak D call TRBD1 (6 bases). This CDR3 is 16 amino acids long. Trimming left V 6 bases short and J 7 bases short, with 21 bases between. Germline assignment: CDR1 KGHSH and CDR2 LQKENI. The CDR3 nucleotides are TGTGCCAGCTCTCCCTCAGGGGCTATAAAGGGTGAAAAACTGTTTTTT. This encodes CASSPSGAIKGEKLFF.

The chain combines TRBV12-3 or TRBV12-4 with TRBJ1-1, with D unclear. V lost 5 bases to trimming and J lost 4 bases, with 5 bases between them. This CDR3 region has 11 residues. The CDR3: CASSLFTEAFF. CDR3 nucleotides: TGTGCCAGCAGTCTATTCACTGAAGCTTTCTTT.

The rearrangement joins TRBV19 to TRBJ2-3, with 8 bases that match TRBD1. The germline V gene has CDR1 LNHDA and CDR2 SQIVND (reference sequence). Losses at the gene ends were 10 bases for V and 5 bases for J; bases not matched to a gene: 8. The CDR3 extends over 13 amino acids. The CDR3 loop is CATFQGAGDTQYF. Here the CDR3 DNA reads TGTGCCACTTTCCAGGGGGCAGGAGATACGCAGTATTTT. The full variable domain, in which reference TRBV19 and TRBJ2-3 provide the parts outside the CDR3, is DGGITQSPKYLFRKEGQNVTLSCEQNLNHDAMYWYRQDPGQGLRLIYYSQIVNDFQKGDIAEGYSVSREKKESFPLTVTSAQKNPTAFYLCATFQGAGDTQYFGPGTRLTVL.